The 28 T cell receptor beta chains presented below share a single source sample, sequenced in a study of blood T cell repertoires in COVID-19 (TCRdb year 2020). Libraries were prepared through the immunoSEQ multiplex PCR assay. TCRdb holds this immuneACCESS table with in-frame rearrangements only. Some clones are missing; in checked studies, unresolved V genes explain under half, and the rest has no known cause. The sample contains 87,000 or so clones, less than 95% of them found a single time. Over 5% of the sample is in the top ten clones. The source material was peripheral blood. The receptor source for this set is a man younger than 35 with COVID-19, enrolled during active disease.

The rearrangement joins TRBV11-2 to TRBJ1-2; D is possibly TRBD1 (5 bases). CDR1 and CDR2 from the germline V gene are SGHAT and FQNNGV. The CDR3 covers 14 residues. V was shortened by 1 base and J by 8 bases, with 14 bases between the two germline ends. Here the CDR3 reads CASSLVNSQGGYTF. In DNA form, the CDR3 reads TGTGCCAGCAGCTTAGTCAACTCCCAGGGAGGCTACACCTTC.

The V gene is TRBV4-3, the J gene TRBJ1-2; D is unclear. With 0 bases removed from V and 2 bases from J, the gap between germline ends came to 10 bases. The CDR3 has 15 residues. From germline, CDR1 is LGHNA and CDR2 YSLEER. The CDR3 nucleotides read TGCGCCAGCAGCCAAGATCGAACAGACAACTATGGCTACACCTTC. Amino acids: CASSQDRTDNYGYTF.

The chain is built from TRBV10-3 and TRBJ2-5, with D perhaps TRBD1 (5 bases). In germline, CDR1 is ENHRY, CDR2 SYGVKD. Trimming took off 4 bases at V and 4 bases at J, with 13 bases between the two ends. There are 14 residues in the CDR3. CDR3 amino acids: CAISASQGRETQYF. In DNA, the CDR3 is TGTGCCATCAGTGCTTCTCAGGGTCGAGAGACCCAGTACTTC.

The chain recombines TRBV11-2 with TRBJ1-5; the D gene is possibly TRBD1 (5 bases). V was clipped by 0 bases and J by 8 bases, with 14 bases between them. This CDR3 is built from 15 residues. Looked up from germline, CDR1 is SGHAT and CDR2 is FQNNGV. CDR3 DNA: TGTGCCAGCAGCTTAGATTCGAGAAGGGGCAAGCCCCAGCATTTT. This codes for CASSLDSRRGKPQHF.

J is TRBJ1-2 and V is TRBV19; possible D gene TRBD1, 5 bases. CDR1 and CDR2 from the germline V gene are LNHDA and SQIVND (reference sequence). The CDR3 extends over 14 amino acids. V lost 5 bases to trimming and J lost 0 bases, with 10 bases between them. CDR3 in DNA: TGTGCCAGTAGTCTTCGACAGTCTAACTATGGCTACACCTTC. This sequence encodes CASSLRQSNYGYTF.

The gene calls are TRBV30 and TRBJ1-4; 10 bases fit TRBD1. Losses at the gene ends were 0 bases for V and 2 bases for J; bases not matched to a gene: 6. Per the germline V gene, CDR1 is GTSNPN and CDR2 is SVGIG (reference sequence). The CDR3 has 17 amino acids. The CDR3 region is CAWSVDRGLWTNEKLFF. The CDR3 nucleotides read TGTGCCTGGAGTGTAGACAGGGGGCTTTGGACTAATGAAAAACTGTTTTTT.

CDR3 in amino acids: CASSEQVNEQFF. As DNA, the CDR3 is TGTGCCAGCAGTGAACAGGTGAATGAGCAGTTCTTC. This chain connects TRBV2 to TRBJ2-1; D gene ambiguous. The germline V and J ends were trimmed by 2 bases and 7 bases, with 6 bases remaining between them. The CDR3 sequence is 12 residues long. The germline gives CDR1 SNHLY, CDR2 FYNNEI.

The CDR3 DNA follows: TGTGCCAGCAGCCCCAAGGGGGTACCTAATGAAAAACTGTTTTTT. Amino acid sequence: CASSPKGVPNEKLFF. The chain has TRBV27 and TRBJ1-4; tentatively, D is TRBD1 (6 bases). Trimming cost V 6 bases and J 3 bases, with 14 bases left between them. The germline gives CDR1 MNHEY, CDR2 SMNVEV (reference sequence). CDR3 length: 15 amino acids.

A note on this clone: One end of the junction varies from germline; a read error may be responsible. This chain uses TRBV9 with TRBJ1-4; TRBD1 agrees at 7 bases. The length of the CDR3 is 15 residues. Looked up from germline, CDR1 is SGDLS and CDR2 is YYNGEE. In nucleotides, the CDR3 is TGTGCCAGCAGCGCTGGACAGGCAACTAATGAAAAACTGCTTTTT. Translation: CASSAGQATNEKLLF. The full variable domain, rest sourced from reference TRBV9 and TRBJ1-4, is DSGVTQTPKHLITATGQRVTLRCSPRSGDLSVYWYQQSLDQGLQFLIQYYNGEERAKGNILERFSAQQFPDLHSELNLSSLELGDSALYFCASSAGQATNEKLLFGSGTQLSVL.

The chain joins TRBV5-6 to TRBJ1-6; D is unresolved. CDR3 length: 14 amino acids. Trimming removed 3 bases at V and 3 bases at J, with 7 bases between. Per the germline V gene, CDR1 is SGHDT and CDR2 is YYEEEE. CDR3 sequence: CASSSFLYNSPLHF. CDR3 bases: TGTGCCAGCAGCTCGTTCCTCTATAATTCACCCCTCCACTTT.

This chain uses TRBV7-2 with TRBJ2-7, with TRBD2 identical over 10 bases. The CDR3 is 17 residues long. Germline trimming cut 5 bases from V and 3 bases from J; bases unmatched to any gene: 13. Germline V gives CDR1 SGHTA, CDR2 FQGNSA. The CDR3 loop reads CASSPAPPLAGDYEQYF. CDR3 nucleotide sequence: TGTGCCAGCAGCCCTGCCCCACCTCTAGCGGGAGACTACGAGCAGTACTTC. Full variable domain (missing parts from reference TRBV7-2 and TRBJ2-7): GAGVSQSPSNKVTEKGKDVELRCDPISGHTALYWYRQSLGQGLEFLIYFQGNSAPDKSGLPSDRFSAERTGGSVSTLTIQRTQQEDSAVYLCASSPAPPLAGDYEQYFGPGTRLTVT.

This chain joins TRBV7-2 and TRBJ2-1; 7 positions match TRBD1. The V and J ends lost 6 bases and 15 bases, in that order; junction bases with no gene match: 11. CDR1 is SGHTA and CDR2 is FQGNSA in the germline V gene. The CDR3 is 12 residues long. In nucleotides, the CDR3 is TGTGCCAGCAGTGAGTCAACAGGGGTTCCGTTCTTC. Amino acid sequence: CASSESTGVPFF.

The chain carries TRBV5-5 and TRBJ1-5; D is perhaps TRBD1 (5 bases). Germline CDR1 and CDR2: SGHKS and YYEKEE (reference sequence). Trimming removed 0 bases from V and 4 bases from J, with 8 bases in between. The CDR3 consists of 14 residues. In DNA, the CDR3 is TGTGCCAGCAGCTTGGTACAGGATAATCAGCCCCAGCATTTT. This encodes CASSLVQDNQPQHF.

This clone was seen a few times. The chain links TRBV2 to TRBJ1-5, with TRBD1 matching over 9 bases. Looked up from germline, CDR1 is SNHLY and CDR2 is FYNNEI. There are 17 residues in the CDR3. V dropped 6 bases and J dropped 2; count of bases not matched to a gene: 11. The CDR3 here is CASRNTGGGFGNQPQHF. CDR3 in DNA: TGTGCCAGCAGAAACACAGGGGGCGGCTTCGGCAATCAGCCCCAGCATTTT. Variable domain in full (rest from reference TRBV2 and TRBJ1-5): EPEVTQTPSHQVTQMGQEVILRCVPISNHLYFYWYRQILGQKVEFLVSFYNNEISEKSEIFDDQFSVERPDGSNFTLKIRSTKLEDSAMYFCASRNTGGGFGNQPQHFGDGTRLSIL.

The CDR3 nucleotides are TGTGCCATCAGCAGACAGGGTACCACGGGTGGCTACACCTTC. Translated, it gives CAISRQGTTGGYTF. The chain joins TRBV10-3 to TRBJ1-2; TRBD1 matches at 7 bases. V dropped 6 bases and J dropped 7; count of bases not matched to a gene: 11. CDR3 length: 14 residues. Germline CDR1 ENHRY, CDR2 SYGVKD.

V usage is TRBV10-3 and J usage is TRBJ1-4; 8 bases map to TRBD1. Germline V CDR1 and CDR2: ENHRY, SYGVKD. CDR3 length: 15 amino acids. Trimming removed 3 bases from V and 5 bases from J; junction bases left unmatched: 5. DNA of the CDR3: TGTGCCATCAGTGACCCGGGACAGGAAAATGAAAAACTGTTTTTT. Encoded protein: CAISDPGQENEKLFF.

The V and J genes are TRBV9 and TRBJ2-5; maybe TRBD2 (6 bases). The V gene's germline CDR1 is SGDLS and CDR2 YYNGEE. This CDR3 spans 15 amino acids. Trimming took off 3 bases at V and 4 bases at J, with 16 bases between the two ends. CDR3 sequence reads: CASSASGSGSETQYF. CDR3 sequence (DNA): TGTGCCAGCAGCGCAAGCGGGTCGGGCTCAGAGACCCAGTACTTC.

The gene calls are TRBV7-8 and TRBJ2-3, with 10 bases identical to TRBD2. V gave up 4 bases and J gave up 4 bases; unmatched junction bases: 17. This CDR3 has 19 amino acids. Germline V CDR1 and CDR2: SGHVS, FQNEAQ. The chain's CDR3 is CASSSWRWASGRGADTQYF. The CDR3 bases are TGTGCCAGCAGCTCCTGGAGGTGGGCTAGCGGGAGAGGGGCAGATACGCAGTATTTT.

The rearrangement links TRBV5-1 to TRBJ1-5, with D tentatively TRBD1 (6 bases). Germline CDR1 SGHRS, CDR2 YFSETQ. The CDR3 runs 15 residues. V shed 0 bases and J shed 5 bases, with 12 bases lying between them. The DNA for the CDR3 is TGCGCCAGCAGCTTGGCGGGGGGCAGAGATCAGCCCCAGCATTTT. Protein sequence: CASSLAGGRDQPQHF.

This rearrangement joins TRBV2 to TRBJ1-1; no clear D gene. The V and J ends lost 7 bases and 2 bases respectively, with 11 bases between them. CDR3 size: 13 residues. Germline-derived CDR1 and CDR2 are SNHLY and FYNNEI. The CDR3: CASNREPNTEAFF. In nucleotides, the CDR3 is TGTGCCAGCAATCGGGAGCCTAACACTGAAGCTTTCTTT.

Points on this clone: At one of its ends the junction is not consistent with the germline gene, which may arise from a read error. The rearrangement uses TRBV5-6 and TRBJ1-4; D not certain. The CDR3 runs 18 residues. The germline V gene encodes CDR1 SGHDT and CDR2 YYEEEE. The CDR3: CASSRGEGQEAPERAELF. CDR3 sequence (DNA): TGTGCCAGCAGCCGAGGCGAGGGCCAGGAAGCTCCGGAGCGGGCTGAGCTTTTT. The whole variable domain, remainder taken from reference TRBV5-6 and TRBJ1-4, is DAGVTQSPTHLIKTRGQQVTLRCSPKSGHDTVSWYQQALGQGPQFIFQYYEEEERQRGNFPDRFSGHQFPNYSSELNVNALLLGDSALYLCASSRGEGQEAPERAELFGSGTQLSVL.

V usage is TRBV30 and J usage is TRBJ1-2, with D tentatively TRBD1 (6 bases). From germline, CDR1 is GTSNPN and CDR2 SVGIG (reference sequence). The CDR3 is 14 amino acids. Trimming removed 5 bases at V and 7 bases at J, with 20 bases between. CDR3 DNA: TGTGCCTGGCAGGGGCTGGATACAATCGGTGGCTACACCTTC. Protein product: CAWQGLDTIGGYTF. Together with reference TRBV30 and TRBJ1-2, the CDR3 gives the full variable domain: SQTIHQWPATLVQPVGSPLSLECTVEGTSNPNLYWYRQAAGRGLQLLFYSVGIGQISSEVPQNLSASRPQDRQFILSSKKLLLSDSGFYLCAWQGLDTIGGYTFGSGTRLTVV.

The chain recombines TRBV2 with TRBJ1-3; TRBD1 is a possible D gene (5 bases). The V gene's germline CDR1 is SNHLY and CDR2 FYNNEI. CDR3 length equals 14 residues. V gave up 5 bases and J gave up 4 bases, with 12 bases separating them. In nucleotides, the CDR3 is TGTGCCAGCAGTTTTTCAGGGTACGGAAACACCATATATTTT. It encodes CASSFSGYGNTIYF.

This clone was seen only a few times. This sequence joins TRBV30 and TRBJ2-7; D may be TRBD2 (5 bases). Germline CDR1 and CDR2: GTSNPN and SVGIG (reference sequence). The V end was cut by 5 bases, the J end by 6 bases, with 17 bases between. This CDR3 is 13 amino acids long. The CDR3 sequence is CAWDLGPEGEQYF. The DNA of the CDR3 is TGTGCCTGGGACTTGGGCCCCGAGGGCGAGCAGTACTTC.

Here the CDR3 DNA reads TGCAGCGTTCTTGGGACTTCGAATGAGCAGTTCTTC. Its protein product is CSVLGTSNEQFF. The chain combines TRBV29-1 with TRBJ2-1; TRBD2 might be the D (6 bases). From germline, CDR1 is SQVTM and CDR2 ANQGSEA. V was pared by 5 bases and J by 7 bases, with 12 bases between. The CDR3 contains 12 residues.

This clone was recorded a few times. This chain uses TRBV9 with TRBJ2-2; 8 positions match TRBD2. Germline assignment: CDR1 SGDLS and CDR2 YYNGEE. The CDR3 sequence is 16 residues long. V shed 0 bases, J shed 4 bases, and the junction held 5 bases outside the gene matches. In DNA, the CDR3 is TGTGCCAGCAGCGTAGCTGTTAGCGGGACCACCGGGGAGCTGTTTTTT. It specifies CASSVAVSGTTGELFF.

The rearrangement joins TRBV15 to TRBJ2-1; 7 bases are a match to TRBD1. The CDR3 consists of 14 residues. CDR1 and CDR2 from the germline V gene are LNHNV and YYDKDF (reference sequence). The V gene end was trimmed by 0 bases and the J gene end by 15 bases; junction bases not matched to a gene: 11. DNA for the CDR3: TGTGCCACCAGCAGAGATCTTGGGAGACAGGGAACGTTCTTC. Its protein product is CATSRDLGRQGTFF.

The CDR3 protein is CATSPGGGNQPQHF. In DNA, the CDR3 is TGTGCCACCAGCCCGGGGGGGGGCAATCAGCCCCAGCATTTT. V gene TRBV24-1 combines with J gene TRBJ1-5; D possibly corresponds to TRBD1 (5 bases). V lost 7 bases, J lost 2 bases, and 11 bases lay in between. The germline gives CDR1 KGHDR, CDR2 SFDVKD. The CDR3 is made up of 14 amino acids.